The 9 T cell receptor beta chains listed next were all sequenced from one sample in a study of cytomegalovirus exposure and HLA in healthy donors. Vbeta (60) and Jbeta (13) primers were used in the PCR. Using immunoSEQ multiplex PCR, the repertoire was profiled, and TCRdb retains in-frame clones only, with some absent. Among under 200,000 clones listed, 80% were seen once. The sample comprised PBMCs. Source of these receptors: a male donor in good health and CMV-seronegative.

The V call is TRBV7-8, the J call TRBJ1-5, with no clear D. V gave up 2 bases and J gave up 4 bases, with 18 bases separating them. Per the germline V gene, CDR1 is SGHVS and CDR2 is FQNEAQ. The CDR3 is 17 residues long. This CDR3 is CASSLHPSPSSNQPQHF. The CDR3 nucleotides read TGTGCCAGCAGCTTACACCCATCCCCCAGTTCTAATCAGCCCCAGCATTTT.

The rearrangement joins TRBV5-1 to TRBJ2-3; 13 positions agree with TRBD2. The V segment lost 1 base and the J segment 1 base; nucleotides outside the gene matches: 3. There are 17 residues in the CDR3. Germline V CDR1 and CDR2: SGHRS, YFSETQ. The CDR3 nucleotides read TGCGCCAGCAGCTTGTTACTAGCGGGGGGGCGCACAGATACGCAGTATTTT. Protein sequence: CASSLLLAGGRTDTQYF.

V is TRBV5-1 and J is TRBJ2-1; 11 bases match TRBD2. Germline-derived CDR1 and CDR2 are SGHRS and YFSETQ. V was pared by 0 bases and J by 3 bases, with 2 bases of the junction left unmatched. This CDR3 contains 16 residues. The CDR3 protein is CASSLEGLADYNEQFF. CDR3 sequence (DNA): TGCGCCAGCAGCTTGGAGGGACTAGCGGACTACAATGAGCAGTTCTTC.

This clone was detected ten times or more. The chain recombines TRBV7-9 with TRBJ1-3; TRBD1 is a possible D gene (5 bases). The germline CDR1 and CDR2 sequences are SEHNR and FQNEAQ (reference sequence). The V and J ends lost 4 bases and 4 bases respectively, with 14 bases between them. The CDR3 has 15 amino acids. CDR3 in amino acids: CASSWGGRAGNTIYF. In DNA form, the CDR3 reads TGTGCCAGCAGCTGGGGCGGCAGGGCCGGAAACACCATATATTTT.

The V and J genes are TRBV5-1 and TRBJ2-7, with D possibly matching TRBD1 (6 bases). CDR1 SGHRS and CDR2 YFSETQ come from the germline V gene. This CDR3 is built from 15 residues. Trimming took off 0 bases at V and 2 bases at J, with 12 bases between the two ends. The CDR3 DNA is TGCGCCAGCAGCTTGGGGGACACAGTAGCCTACGAGCAGTACTTC. This codes for CASSLGDTVAYEQYF.

The chain employs TRBV2 and TRBJ2-7; weak D call: TRBD2 (6 bases). V lost 6 bases and J 6 bases, leaving 18 bases between the germline ends. Germline CDR1 is SNHLY and CDR2 is FYNNEI. CDR3 length: 14 residues. The CDR3 here is CASRTWGGTSEQYF. In DNA, the CDR3 is TGTGCCAGCAGGACTTGGGGAGGAACGAGCGAGCAGTACTTC.

The chain joins TRBV6-1 to TRBJ1-6; 7 nucleotides align to TRBD1. This CDR3 comprises 14 residues. J gave up 7 bases and V 8 bases, and 8 bases lay outside the gene matches. Germline CDR1 and CDR2: MNHNS and SASEGT. The CDR3 DNA sequence: TGTGCCAGCGCGACAGGGTTGAGGAATTCACCCCTCCACTTT. Protein: CASATGLRNSPLHF.

The rearrangement uses TRBV9 and TRBJ1-2, with 9 positions matching TRBD1. J gave up 4 bases and V 4 bases, and 14 bases lay outside the gene matches. The CDR3 spans 17 residues. Germline V gene data show CDR1 as SGDLS and CDR2 as YYNGEE. CDR3 bases: TGTGCCAGCAGCACACACCCGGGACAGGGTATTGCCTATGGCTACACCTTC. It translates to CASSTHPGQGIAYGYTF.

This rearrangement joins TRBV7-9 to TRBJ2-7; 8 bases match TRBD1. The CDR3 runs 15 residues. Germline V gene data show CDR1 as SEHNR and CDR2 as FQNEAQ (reference sequence). Losses at the gene ends were 5 bases for V and 1 base for J; bases not matched to a gene: 7. In nucleotides, the CDR3 is TGTGCCAGCAGCATAACAGGGGGGACATCCTACGAGCAGTACTTC. This translates into CASSITGGTSYEQYF.